Below are 23 T cell receptor beta chains sequenced from a single sample in a study of shared clonotypes between healthy human individuals. Profiling relied on immunoSEQ multiplex PCR, and the TCRdb table lists in-frame clones only, not all of them. The repertoire holds over 2,000,000 clones, around 95% seen once, with less than 2% in the top ten. Terminally differentiated effector memory CD45RA+ cells were left out of the naive CD8 fraction, which was CD45RO-negative and positively selected for CCR7. Source material: naive CD8+ T cells from PBMCs. Source of these receptors: a man younger than 30 in good health. Some clones in this sample may be carry-over from other donors' samples.

The chain uses TRBV4-3 and TRBJ2-7; 11 bases agree with TRBD1. The germline V gene encodes CDR1 LGHNA and CDR2 YSLEER. Trimming took 0 bases from V and 6 from J; bases not matched to a gene: 4. CDR3 size: 15 residues. Here the CDR3 DNA reads TGCGCCAGCAGCCAAGATAGAGGGACAGGGGGCGAGCAGTACTTC. This sequence encodes CASSQDRGTGGEQYF.

The V gene is TRBV28, the J gene TRBJ2-3, with unresolved D. CDR1 is MDHEN and CDR2 is SYDVKM in the germline V gene. The CDR3 is 15 amino acids. V was trimmed by 1 base and J by 0 bases, leaving 8 bases between them. The CDR3 coding sequence is TGTGCCAGCAGTTTATCTAGATTTAGCACAGATACGCAGTATTTT. This gives the protein CASSLSRFSTDTQYF.

The rearrangement joins TRBV10-3 to TRBJ2-5; TRBD2 aligns across 10 bases. V dropped 4 bases and J dropped 5; count of bases not matched to a gene: 10. The length of the CDR3 is 16 residues. CDR1 ENHRY and CDR2 SYGVKD come from the germline V gene. The CDR3 region has the DNA TGTGCCATCAGTGCTACACTAGCGGGACACGGGGAGACCCAGTACTTC. Its protein is CAISATLAGHGETQYF.

The CDR3 is CASSLMGVEQFF. The CDR3 DNA reads TGTGCCAGCAGTTTAATGGGTGTTGAGCAGTTCTTC. V is TRBV28 and J is TRBJ2-1, with D unresolved. This CDR3 region has 12 residues. The V and J ends lost 2 bases and 9 bases respectively, with 8 bases between them. Germline V gene lookup returns CDR1 MDHEN and CDR2 SYDVKM.

The rearrangement uses TRBV7-8 and TRBJ1-3; no reliable D call. This CDR3 contains 16 residues. Trimming left V 4 bases short and J 0 bases short, with 13 bases between. CDR1 SGHVS and CDR2 FQNEAQ come from the germline V gene. DNA for the CDR3: TGTGCCAGCAGCTCTCGGAGAGGGAACTCTGGAAACACCATATATTTT. Protein sequence: CASSSRRGNSGNTIYF.

The rearrangement links TRBV29-1 to TRBJ2-2; D is ambiguous. This CDR3 comprises 13 residues. CDR1 SQVTM and CDR2 ANQGSEA come from the germline V gene. The V gene lost 6 bases and the J gene lost 5 bases, with 13 bases spanning the gap. The CDR3 sequence: CSVVDHWTGELFF. The CDR3 DNA is TGCAGCGTCGTGGACCATTGGACCGGGGAGCTGTTTTTT.

J is TRBJ2-7 and V is TRBV5-1, with TRBD2 identical over 7 bases. The CDR3 spans 14 residues. Trimming removed 4 bases from V and 6 bases from J; junction bases left unmatched: 10. Germline V gives CDR1 SGHRS, CDR2 YFSETQ. CDR3 amino acids: CASSPVAGDREQYF. Here the CDR3 DNA reads TGCGCCAGCAGCCCCGTCGCGGGAGACCGCGAGCAGTACTTC.

The chain carries TRBV27 and TRBJ2-7; D could derive from TRBD1 or TRBD2 (6 bases each). V lost 6 bases to trimming and J lost 5 bases, with 23 bases between them. There are 16 residues in the CDR3. Germline loops: CDR1 MNHEY, CDR2 SMNVEV (reference sequence). For the CDR3, the DNA is TGTGCCAGCAGACCGTCCGCGGGACACATCTTCGACGAGCAGTACTTC. Translating gives CASRPSAGHIFDEQYF.

J is TRBJ2-6 and V is TRBV14; D uncertain. V was cut by 1 base and J by 1 base, with 5 bases left in between. CDR1 is SGHDN, CDR2 FVKESK, per germline. This CDR3 is built from 15 residues. For the CDR3, the DNA is TGTGCCAGCAGCCAAGGGGTGTCTGGGGCCAACGTCCTGACTTTC. Its translation: CASSQGVSGANVLTF.

This chain links TRBV7-3 with TRBJ1-1, with D uncertain. The CDR3 runs to 14 residues. V was shortened by 1 base and J by 1 base, with 7 bases between the two germline ends. Germline V lookup: CDR1 SGHTA, CDR2 FQGTGA. This chain's CDR3 is CASSLKGRNTEAFF. For the CDR3, the DNA is TGTGCCAGCAGCTTAAAAGGCCGGAACACTGAAGCTTTCTTT.

This clone was found once. Within the sample, other DNA sequences also encode this same CDR3. This sequence joins TRBV27 and TRBJ2-7, with 9 bases lining up with TRBD1. This CDR3 contains 14 residues. Germline loops: CDR1 MNHEY, CDR2 SMNVEV (reference sequence). V was clipped by 2 bases and J by 6 bases; unmatched bases: 5. The DNA for the CDR3 is TGTGCCAGCAGTTTAGTACAGGGGGCAGGCGAGCAGTACTTC. This encodes CASSLVQGAGEQYF.

The genes are TRBV28 and TRBJ1-2, with 10 bases that match TRBD1. CDR3 size: 15 residues. Germline-derived CDR1 and CDR2 are MDHEN and SYDVKM. J was trimmed by 7 bases and V by 6 bases; bases with no gene match: 11. DNA for the CDR3: TGTGCCAGCAGCCTCCGGGACAGGGGTAGAGGTGGCTACACCTTC. Its protein product is CASSLRDRGRGGYTF.

J is TRBJ1-1 and V is TRBV29-1; the D gene is possibly TRBD1 (5 bases). V lost 3 bases to trimming and J lost 8 bases, with 16 bases between them. CDR3 length: 13 residues. Germline-derived CDR1 and CDR2 are SQVTM and ANQGSEA. The CDR3 loop is CSVEGLPGPEAFF. The CDR3 bases are TGCAGCGTTGAGGGTCTTCCGGGACCCGAAGCTTTCTTT. Full variable domain (outside the CDR3, taken from reference TRBV29-1 and TRBJ1-1): SAVISQKPSRDICQRGTSLTIQCQVDSQVTMMFWYRQQPGQSLTLIATANQGSEATYESGFVIDKFPISRPNLTFSTLTVSNMSPEDSSIYLCSVEGLPGPEAFFGQGTRLTVV.

The chain has TRBV4-1 and TRBJ2-1; D might be TRBD2 (6 bases). The CDR3 totals 15 residues. V lost 1 base and J 9 bases, leaving 16 bases between the germline ends. The germline CDR1 and CDR2 sequences are MGHRA and YSYEKL. CDR3 DNA sequence: TGCGCCAGCAGCCAAGTACCCTCGGGAGCCCTTGAGCAGTTCTTC. It codes for CASSQVPSGALEQFF.

J is TRBJ2-1 and V is TRBV7-2; TRBD1 is a possible D gene (7 bases). Per the germline V gene, CDR1 is SGHTA and CDR2 is FQGNSA. Trimming stripped 4 bases from V and 12 bases from J, with 22 bases between. The CDR3 runs 15 residues. As DNA, the CDR3 is TGTGCCAGCAGCTCACGGGACAGACTAGGAGGTCGGCAGTTCTTC. It translates to CASSSRDRLGGRQFF.

The gene calls are TRBV28 and TRBJ1-2; a weak D match, TRBD1 (6 bases). Trimming cost V 6 bases and J 4 bases, with 15 bases left between them. CDR1 MDHEN and CDR2 SYDVKM come from the germline V gene. CDR3 size: 14 residues. CDR3 region: CASRAQGLGYGYTF. CDR3 DNA sequence: TGTGCCAGCAGGGCCCAGGGGCTGGGCTATGGCTACACCTTC.

CDR3 residues: CASSLFGTPEAFF. CDR3 sequence (DNA): TGCGCCAGCAGCTTGTTCGGTACCCCTGAAGCTTTCTTT. J is TRBJ1-1 and V is TRBV5-1; D not resolved. Germline V gene sequence: CDR1 SGHRS, CDR2 YFSETQ. CDR3 size: 13 residues. Between the trimmed V and J ends, which lost 1 base and 6 bases, there was a span of 10 bases.

The chain links TRBV5-6 to TRBJ2-7; D remains ambiguous. Germline assignment: CDR1 SGHDT and CDR2 YYEEEE. The CDR3 extends over 14 amino acids. Between the trimmed V and J ends, which lost 4 bases and 5 bases, there was a span of 16 bases. This CDR3 reads CASSHRGTNHEQYF. The CDR3 coding sequence is TGTGCCAGCAGCCACCGAGGTACCAACCACGAGCAGTACTTC.

The CDR3 loop is CASSYTVWGTEAFF. As DNA, the CDR3 is TGTGCCAGCAGTTATACAGTTTGGGGCACTGAAGCTTTCTTT. The V and J genes are TRBV6-4 and TRBJ1-1; the D is unclear. The CDR3 covers 14 residues. Deletions cut 5 bases from V and 4 bases from J, with 14 bases between. Germline V CDR1 and CDR2: MRHNA, SNTAGT.

The table lists this clone with a count of one. V gene TRBV10-3 combines with J gene TRBJ2-7, with TRBD1 as a possible D gene (6 bases). There are 16 residues in the CDR3. CDR1 is ENHRY, CDR2 SYGVKD, per germline. V lost 0 bases, J lost 5 bases, and 17 bases lay in between. The CDR3, as DNA: TGTGCCATCAGTGAGTCGTCCCAGGGGCTGAACGACGAGCAGTACTTC. Its protein is CAISESSQGLNDEQYF.

In the case of this clone: Other DNA sequences within the sample encode an identical CDR3. The chain recombines TRBV28 with TRBJ2-1; D remains unclear. Between the trimmed V and J ends, which lost 3 bases and 4 bases, there was a span of 7 bases. The germline V gene encodes CDR1 MDHEN and CDR2 SYDVKM. This CDR3 spans 13 amino acids. CDR3 nucleotides: TGTGCCAGCAGTTTGGTCGCGTACAATGAGCAGTTCTTC. Translated: CASSLVAYNEQFF.

As for this clone: The sample carries other DNA sequences with the same CDR3. The chain links TRBV5-4 to TRBJ2-1; a weak D match, TRBD2 (5 bases). This CDR3 has 13 amino acids. Germline V lookup: CDR1 SGHNT, CDR2 YYREEE (reference sequence). The ends were cut back, 1 base at V and 5 bases at J, with 7 bases in the middle. CDR3 sequence (DNA): TGTGCCAGCAGCTTGAGCGGTAACAATGAGCAGTTCTTC. Protein product: CASSLSGNNEQFF.

This rearrangement joins TRBV27 to TRBJ1-4; D is undetermined. The CDR3 covers 17 residues. Trimming took 4 bases from V and 5 from J, leaving 20 bases between them. Germline V CDR1 and CDR2: MNHEY, SMNVEV (reference sequence). The chain's CDR3 is CASSSFPGNGLNEKLFF. The DNA of the CDR3 is TGTGCCAGCAGTTCTTTCCCCGGAAACGGGTTAAATGAAAAACTGTTTTTT.